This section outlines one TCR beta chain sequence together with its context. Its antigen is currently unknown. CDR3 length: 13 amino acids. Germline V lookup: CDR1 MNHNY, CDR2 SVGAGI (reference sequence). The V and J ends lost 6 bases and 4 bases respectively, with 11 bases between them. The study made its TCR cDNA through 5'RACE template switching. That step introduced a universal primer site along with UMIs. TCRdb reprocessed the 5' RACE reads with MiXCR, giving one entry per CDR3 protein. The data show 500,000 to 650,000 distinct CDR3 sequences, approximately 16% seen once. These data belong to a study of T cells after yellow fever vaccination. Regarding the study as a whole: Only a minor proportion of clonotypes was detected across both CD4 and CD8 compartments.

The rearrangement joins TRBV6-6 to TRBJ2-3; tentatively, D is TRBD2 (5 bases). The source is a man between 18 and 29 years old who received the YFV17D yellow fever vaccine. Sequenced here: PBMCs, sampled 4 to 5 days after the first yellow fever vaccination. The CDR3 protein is CASRDSNADTQYF. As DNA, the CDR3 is TGTGCCAGCAGGGACTCCAACGCAGATACGCAGTATTTT.